These T cell receptor beta chains were read from a single sample in a study of cytomegalovirus exposure and HLA in healthy donors. Libraries were prepared by immunoSEQ multiplex PCR; TCRdb keeps only in-frame clonotypes and omits some of them. The data hold under 200,000 clones, with approximately 71% observed a single time. The sequenced sample consisted of PBMCs. The receptor set was obtained from a man aged 45-65 years in good health and CMV-seronegative. CDR3s leave out the opening cysteine and the closing phenylalanine or tryptophan. The order of the fields is V gene, J gene, CDR3 protein.

TRBV28,TRBJ1-5,ASSLSKRVSNQPQH
TRBV5-4,TRBJ2-3,ASRRAGAPSTDTQY
TRBV6-5,TRBJ1-1,ASSLQGTGAF
TRBV19,TRBJ2-1,ASSPEEDEQF
TRBV27,TRBJ2-7,ASSLQGTSSYEQY
TRBV7-9,TRBJ1-1,ASSHRDSQYTEAF
TRBV15,TRBJ2-5,ATSRDIGLAVETQY
TRBV5-1,TRBJ1-6,ASSLGSAGANSPLH
TRBV28,TRBJ2-1,ASRRDRGSYNEQF
TRBV11-2,TRBJ1-4,ASSSNRNSNEKLF
TRBV9,TRBJ2-3,ASSGGQTDTQY
TRBV20-1,TRBJ1-6,SAGTDSPLH
TRBV28,TRBJ2-1,ASTHRGRGGPYNEQF
TRBV9,TRBJ2-5,ASSADRVVETQY
TRBV5-1,TRBJ2-3,ASSLQDTQY
TRBV10-3,TRBJ1-3,AAKQGANSGNTIY
TRBV7-2,TRBJ2-4,ASSLVLAGQYKNIQY
TRBV7-8,TRBJ1-1,ASSLPATGRNTEAF
TRBV6-1,TRBJ1-2,ASSERQGSLYYGYT
TRBV19,TRBJ1-5,ASSMTGGSSNQPQH
TRBV19,TRBJ1-1,ASRIMGGGRDTEAF
TRBV10-3,TRBJ1-6,AISARTGENSPLH
TRBV6-4,TRBJ2-7,ASSSRRRACHLVEQY
TRBV11-2,TRBJ2-3,ASKAGGTTDTQY
TRBV10-3,TRBJ2-1,AISEEGGGILGDEQF
TRBV28,TRBJ2-2,ASSPAGVANTGELF
TRBV9,TRBJ2-3,ASSVSGIDTQY
TRBV7-7,TRBJ2-5,ASSPRGRTQETQY
TRBV6-5,TRBJ2-7,ASSRQRGSYEQY
TRBV6-1,TRBJ1-3,ASSEVAGGVSGNTIY
TRBV4-3,TRBJ1-2,ASSQAGRSSYT
TRBV5-1,TRBJ2-2,ASSSRVAGPTGELF
TRBV29-1,TRBJ1-5,SVRGQGTDQPQH